Below, 21 T cell receptor beta chains from the same sample are listed, as sequenced in a study of cytomegalovirus exposure and HLA in healthy donors. With 60 Vbeta and 13 Jbeta primers, the PCR was carried out. The repertoire was sequenced with immunoSEQ multiplex PCR; TCRdb's copy has only in-frame clones and lacks some. The data contain 150,000 or so clones, 70% of them singletons. Sequenced: PBMCs. The receptors derive from a woman aged 55 to 70 in good health and CMV-seropositive.

The CDR3: CASSTGMNTEAFF. The CDR3 DNA is TGTGCCAGCAGTACGGGGATGAACACTGAAGCTTTCTTT. The genes are TRBV6-6 and TRBJ1-1; D not resolved. This CDR3 has 13 residues. In germline, CDR1 is MNHNY, CDR2 SVGAGI (reference sequence). The V and J ends lost 5 bases and 0 bases respectively, with 7 bases between them.

The chain is built from TRBV7-8 and TRBJ2-4; D not certain. This CDR3 contains 15 residues. Germline V gene data show CDR1 as SGHVS and CDR2 as FQNEAQ. V dropped 5 bases and J dropped 1 base, with 12 bases sitting between them. The CDR3 DNA reads as TGTGCCAGCAGCCTCCGACATCAGGCCAAAAACATTCAGTACTTC. Translation gives CASSLRHQAKNIQYF. Full variable domain (outside the CDR3, taken from reference TRBV7-8 and TRBJ2-4): GAGVSQSPRYKVAKRGQDVALRCDPISGHVSLFWYQQALGQGPEFLTYFQNEAQLDKSGLPSDRFFAERPEGSVSTLKIQRTQQEDSAVYLCASSLRHQAKNIQYFGAGTRLSVL.

The chain has TRBV5-6 and TRBJ2-3, with D uncertain. Germline V gives CDR1 SGHDT, CDR2 YYEEEE. V lost 5 bases to trimming and J lost 4 bases, with 17 bases between them. This CDR3 has 15 amino acids. Here the CDR3 reads CASRRSASSADTQYF. Here the CDR3 DNA reads TGTGCCAGCAGACGGAGTGCTAGTTCTGCAGATACGCAGTATTTT.

The count of this clone is one. The CDR3 DNA reads TGCGCCAGCAGCCAAGGTTGGGGGGACACAGATACGCAGTATTTT. Translation: CASSQGWGDTDTQYF. V gene TRBV4-1 combines with J gene TRBJ2-3; tentatively, D is TRBD2 (6 bases). CDR1 is MGHRA and CDR2 is YSYEKL in the germline V gene. V lost 1 base, J lost 2 bases, and 10 bases lay in between. CDR3 length: 15 amino acids.

The rearrangement links TRBV7-9 to TRBJ1-5; 9 bases map to TRBD1. Germline-derived CDR1 and CDR2 are SEHNR and FQNEAQ (reference sequence). With 4 bases clipped from V and 5 bases from J, the junction kept 6 bases outside the gene matches. The CDR3 contains 15 residues. CDR3 sequence (DNA): TGTGCCAGCAGCTCCGAGACAGGGGGGGATCAGCCCCAGCATTTT. Its translation is CASSSETGGDQPQHF.

This chain uses TRBV6-4 with TRBJ2-3, with a tentative D call TRBD2 (6 bases). The germline V and J ends were trimmed by 3 bases and 7 bases, with 11 bases remaining between them. This CDR3 region has 13 residues. The germline CDR1 and CDR2 sequences are MRHNA and SNTAGT. The CDR3 DNA is TGTGCCAGCAGTGAGGCTAGCGCATATACGCAGTATTTT. Its translation is CASSEASAYTQYF.

The rearrangement joins TRBV30 to TRBJ2-6; D ambiguous. Germline V gene sequence: CDR1 GTSNPN, CDR2 SVGIG (reference sequence). Trimming took off 1 base at V and 0 bases at J, with 13 bases between the two ends. The CDR3 contains 17 residues. The CDR3 DNA reads as TGTGCCTGGAGTGCCAGACTCGTTAGCTCTGGGGCCAACGTCCTGACTTTC. It is translated as CAWSARLVSSGANVLTF.

The rearrangement links TRBV9 to TRBJ1-1; no firm D call. Germline-derived CDR1 and CDR2 are SGDLS and YYNGEE. V lost 0 bases and J lost 7, with 7 bases in between. The CDR3 is made up of 12 amino acids. For the CDR3, the DNA is TGTGCCAGCAGCGTAGGTGCCGGTGAAGCTTTCTTT. Translated: CASSVGAGEAFF.

CDR3 protein: CASSLGDRDGYTF. In nucleotides, the CDR3 is TGTGCCAGCAGCTTAGGAGACAGGGACGGCTACACCTTC. This chain connects TRBV7-9 to TRBJ1-2; 7 bases align to TRBD1. Trimming removed 1 base from V and 8 bases from J; junction bases left unmatched: 4. CDR1 and CDR2 from the germline V gene are SEHNR and FQNEAQ (reference sequence). The CDR3 length is 13 residues.

The gene calls are TRBV2 and TRBJ1-1, with 11 bases fitting TRBD1. Looked up from germline, CDR1 is SNHLY and CDR2 is FYNNEI. Unmatched junction bases numbered 8, after V lost 5 bases and J lost 0 bases. CDR3 length equals 17 residues. DNA of the CDR3: TGTGCCAGCAGTAAAGGACAGGGGGCCTTAGTGAACACTGAAGCTTTCTTT. Its protein is CASSKGQGALVNTEAFF.

This clone was picked up a small number of times. CDR3 coding DNA: TGTGCCAGTAGTATGACAGGGAGACAGCCCCAGCATTTT. Amino acids: CASSMTGRQPQHF. The V and J genes are TRBV19 and TRBJ1-5, with 7 bases matching TRBD1. CDR1 and CDR2 (germline): LNHDA, SQIVND (reference sequence). This CDR3 has 13 amino acids. Trimming at V came to 3 bases and at J to 7 bases, leaving 3 bases not matched to a gene.

The chain combines TRBV6-4 with TRBJ2-1, with 9 bases that match TRBD2. The CDR3 is 16 amino acids. Germline lookup yields CDR1 MRHNA and CDR2 SNTAGT. The V segment lost 6 bases and the J segment 0 bases; nucleotides outside the gene matches: 6. The CDR3 DNA reads as TGTGCCAGCAGCCGTTATAGCGGGAGCTCCTACAATGAGCAGTTCTTC. Protein: CASSRYSGSSYNEQFF.

The chain uses TRBV4-1 and TRBJ1-1; possible D gene TRBD1, 5 bases. V lost 3 bases and J lost 1, with 6 bases in between. CDR3 length: 13 amino acids. Germline V gives CDR1 MGHRA, CDR2 YSYEKL. The CDR3 here is CASSHDRNTEAFF. The CDR3 nucleotides are TGCGCCAGCAGCCATGACAGGAACACTGAAGCTTTCTTT.

CDR3 residues: CASSLSGGYGYTF. The CDR3 DNA reads as TGTGCCAGCAGTTTATCGGGTGGCTATGGCTACACCTTC. This sequence joins TRBV28 and TRBJ1-2; unclear D gene. Germline-derived CDR1 and CDR2 are MDHEN and SYDVKM. The CDR3 spans 13 residues. V dropped 1 base and J dropped 4 bases, with 7 bases sitting between them.

This clone turned up a few times. The chain links TRBV5-6 to TRBJ1-2; 9 bases agree with TRBD1. The germline V gene has CDR1 SGHDT and CDR2 YYEEEE. This CDR3 is 16 amino acids long. V was pared by 4 bases and J by 7 bases, with 14 bases of the junction left unmatched. CDR3 nucleotides: TGTGCCAGCAGCACGATCCGGGACAGGGATTTGAGTGGCTACACCTTC. Translation gives CASSTIRDRDLSGYTF.

The J gene is TRBJ2-2, the V gene TRBV19; D is possibly TRBD2 (6 bases). Trimming took 4 bases from V and 1 from J, leaving 10 bases between them. Germline V gene data show CDR1 as LNHDA and CDR2 as SQIVND (reference sequence). The CDR3 has 15 residues. CDR3 in DNA: TGTGCCAGTAGTAGCGGGGCCCTGAACACCGGGGAGCTGTTTTTT. Protein: CASSSGALNTGELFF.

The chain is built from TRBV19 and TRBJ2-7; TRBD2 might be the D (5 bases). CDR1 LNHDA and CDR2 SQIVND come from the germline V gene (reference sequence). V dropped 2 bases and J dropped 3 bases, with 11 bases sitting between them. The length of the CDR3 is 14 residues. The CDR3 coding sequence is TGTGCCAGTAGTATAACTAGTAAGAACTACGAGCAGTACTTC. Amino acids: CASSITSKNYEQYF.

This chain links TRBV18 with TRBJ2-5, with D possibly matching TRBD1 (6 bases). The J call may be in error: the DNA end matches TRBJ2-7 better. This CDR3 spans 14 amino acids. CDR1 and CDR2 from the germline V gene are KGHSH and LQKENI. The CDR3 region is CASSPGQQMGEQYF. The CDR3 DNA is TGTGCCAGCTCACCGGGACAACAAATGGGCGAGCAGTACTTC.

The rearrangement uses TRBV5-1 and TRBJ2-2, with TRBD1 matching 10 bases. This CDR3 spans 15 amino acids. V gave up 4 bases and J gave up 0 bases; unmatched junction bases: 0. Germline V lookup: CDR1 SGHRS, CDR2 YFSETQ. The CDR3 loop is CASSGQGANTGELFF. The DNA of the CDR3 is TGCGCCAGCAGCGGACAGGGGGCGAACACCGGGGAGCTGTTTTTT.

The CDR3 sequence: CASPKGGTGAEDTQYF. In DNA form, the CDR3 reads TGTGCCAGCCCAAAAGGTGGTACAGGGGCGGAAGATACGCAGTATTTT. The chain combines TRBV18 with TRBJ2-3; TRBD1 matches 7 bases. The CDR3 contains 16 residues. Germline V gene lookup returns CDR1 KGHSH and CDR2 LQKENI. The ends lost 8 bases at V and 5 bases at J; junction bases unmatched: 16.

A word on this clone: At one of its ends the junction is not consistent with the germline gene, which may arise from a read error. This chain links TRBV2 with TRBJ1-1; tentatively, D is TRBD1 (5 bases). The CDR3 totals 15 residues. Germline-derived CDR1 and CDR2 are SNHLY and FYNNEI. CDR3 in amino acids: CASSSDRQSITQAFF. The DNA for the CDR3 is TGTGCCAGCAGTTCCGATCGACAGTCCATCACTCAAGCTTTCTTT.